This T cell receptor (beta chain) was sequenced during a study of blood T cells in healthy people across ages (dated by TCRdb to between 2015 and 2016). Looking at the study overall: Template switching captured roughly one uniquely barcoded TCR beta cDNA molecule per two T cells in model experiments. For two donors (one aged 18 to 30 and one aged 80 or older), the study analyzed two additional independent replicas of 1 million unique cDNA reads from the same blood draw. Donors were grouped into four age groups: young (average 16 years), middle-aged (39), aged (about 60) and long-lived (about 90). To avoid experimental bias, donors of different ages were distributed randomly across sequencing lanes. The study measured age-related changes in TCR beta repertoire diversity using deep sequencing normalized with unique cDNA molecular identifiers. Study-wide findings and limitations: Conclusive comparison of naive and antigen-experienced compartments was prevented by the profiling of bulk unsorted PBMCs. Because donor CMV infection status was unknown, age-related changes in expanded clonotypes were potentially confounded. As age increased, observed TCR beta diversity per million T cells dropped in a roughly linear way, and a significant reduction was already evident by age 40. Observed TCR beta diversity correlated strongly with the percentage of naive T cells measured by flow cytometry. Estimates of total diversity based on one million sequenced T cells were considered lower bounds and underestimates. The long-lived group showed more naive CD4+ T cells, fewer expanded clones and increased TCR diversity than the aged group, suggesting age selection.

The method was 5' RACE. The listed sequencing device is Illumina HiSeq 2500. A second roughly 6 to 12 cycle PCR used a sample-barcoded 5' primer and a J-beta primer mix. A template-switch 5' adaptor carrying 12 random nucleotides introduced a unique molecular identifier onto each TCR beta cDNA molecule. Each sample yielded at least 3 million CDR3-containing paired-end reads. First-strand cDNA was synthesized from all RNA with the Mint cDNA synthesis kit, primed by a TRBC-specific oligonucleotide. Following uracil-DNA glycosylase treatment, a first 18-cycle PCR with universal primers M1SS and BC2_uni_R was performed on all cDNA. Regarding the original processing steps: Normalization of each sample was performed by random selection of 1 million high-quality reads, each carrying a distinct molecular identifier. Reads sharing molecular identifiers were discarded rather than binned into consensus sequences. MiTCR, set to a Q25 quality threshold and the strictest error-elimination algorithm, was used for CDR3 identification, clonotype clustering and error correction. A nonparametric unseen species model with Euler transformation was used to estimate lower-bound total TCR beta diversity. TCRdb reworked the public reads: Q25 trimming with fastp, MiXCR clone assembly, productive beta chains retained. For every CDR3 protein sequence, its rows merge into one entry that carries the most common genes and DNA. TCRdb's processing, not the study's, gives the V and J calls here. This sample is represented by around 1.5 million distinct CDR3 sequences; approximately 59% of them were singletons. Clones ranked in the top ten supply under 8.5% of the sample.

The donors were roughly 40 Caucasian individuals from Russia, aged 6 to 90 years, who were systemically healthy. Each donor gave ten milliliters of peripheral blood, drawn into EDTA-treated Vacutainer tubes. Ficoll-Paque density-gradient centrifugation was used to isolate PBMCs, with at least 6 million obtained per sample. Trizol reagent was used to extract total RNA from PBMCs, with at least 6 micrograms per sample. Naive CD45RAhigh/CD27high T cell percentages were measured by flow cytometry on a PBMC aliquot from every donor. This clonotype appeared once. Its antigen has not been determined. Base qualities are not recorded, but no much larger clone differs from it by a single base. The sequence derives from a man between 18 and 29 years old in good health. The specimen sequenced was blood.

The CDR3 protein is CSALQPTNEKLFF. The nucleotides read TGCAGCGCATTACAGCCAACTAATGAAAAACTGTTTTTT. The sequence joins TRBV29-1 to TRBJ1-4; no D gene call is confident. V is clipped by 7 bases and J by 0 bases, and the sequence between their germline boundaries is 9 bases long. CDR1 and CDR2, looked up from the germline V gene, are SQVTM and ANQGSEA. The CDR3 runs 13 residues from the cysteine to the phenylalanine. The DNA shown is the 39-base CDR3, in frame from base 1.